A single sample gave rise to the 11 T cell receptor beta chains below, sequenced in a study of T-cell memory formation after mild COVID-19. TCRdb redid the calling of the 5' RACE reads with MiXCR, one entry per CDR3 protein. The profile shows 210,000 or so distinct CDR3 sequences, under 12% of them singletons. The sample comprised PBMCs or a T cell subset sorted from them (not recorded which). Every receptor here comes from a man between 18 and 29 years old who had mild COVID-19 (a few samples of this study predate the infection). Cell type and time point are not known.

V usage is TRBV5-1 and J usage is TRBJ1-3; 7 bases agree with TRBD1. The CDR3 is 13 residues long. The trim removed 7 bases at V and 2 bases at J, leaving 3 bases unmatched. The germline V gene has CDR1 SGHRS and CDR2 YFSETQ. CDR3 sequence reads: CASRQGAGNTIYF. The CDR3 nucleotides are TGCGCCAGCCGACAGGGCGCTGGAAACACCATATATTTT.

This clonotype has at least ten counts. CDR3: CASSLSEKETQYF. In nucleotides, the CDR3 is TGTGCCAGCAGTTTGTCAGAGAAAGAGACCCAGTACTTC. V usage is TRBV12-3 or TRBV12-4 and J usage is TRBJ2-5; D is unresolved. The CDR3 totals 13 residues. The V gene lost 3 bases and the J gene lost 3 bases, with 8 bases spanning the gap.

J is TRBJ2-5 and V is TRBV7-9; 7 nucleotides line up with TRBD1. CDR3 size: 15 residues. The germline V gene encodes CDR1 SEHNR and CDR2 FQNEAQ (reference sequence). V gave up 6 bases and J gave up 0 bases; unmatched junction bases: 7. The CDR3 protein is CASRPGQAYQETQYF. The CDR3 bases are TGTGCCAGCAGGCCCGGACAGGCGTACCAAGAGACCCAGTACTTC.

This clonotype was picked up a small number of times. This chain uses TRBV24-1 with TRBJ2-3; 12 bases align to TRBD2. V shed 3 bases and J 3 bases; nucleotides not matched to a gene: 6. This CDR3 contains 17 residues. Germline V CDR1 and CDR2: KGHDR, SFDVKD. CDR3 nucleotides: TGTGCCACCAGTGATAATCCCGGGACTAGCGGGACAGATACGCAGTATTTT. Amino acid sequence: CATSDNPGTSGTDTQYF.

A few counts support this clonotype. The chain is built from TRBV4-3 and TRBJ1-3; TRBD1 agrees at 9 bases. CDR1 is LGHNA, CDR2 YSLEER, per germline. J was trimmed by 3 bases and V by 5 bases; bases with no gene match: 8. The CDR3 has 16 residues. The CDR3 sequence: CASSAYTGGYGNTIYF. Here the CDR3 DNA reads TGCGCCAGCAGCGCATACACAGGGGGCTATGGAAACACCATATATTTT.

This clonotype was picked up a small number of times. The CDR3 nucleotides are TGCGCCAGCTTCGGGACGGCGGCGAACACCGGGGAGCTGTTTTTT. This encodes CASFGTAANTGELFF. The chain has TRBV5-1 and TRBJ2-2; TRBD1 or TRBD2 may be the D gene (5 bases each). The CDR3 is 15 residues long. Germline CDR1 SGHRS, CDR2 YFSETQ. The V end was cut by 7 bases, the J end by 0 bases, with 13 bases between. The entire variable domain, with the rest obtained from reference TRBV5-1 and TRBJ2-2, is as follows: KAGVTQTPRYLIKTRGQQVTLSCSPISGHRSVSWYQQTPGQGLQFLFEYFSETQRNKGNFPGRFSGRQFSNSRSEMNVSTLELGDSALYLCASFGTAANTGELFFGEGSRLTVL.

This clonotype was counted only a few times. The chain employs TRBV5-1 and TRBJ2-1; the D gene is possibly TRBD2 (6 bases). From germline, CDR1 is SGHRS and CDR2 YFSETQ. Trimming pared 0 bases from V and 3 bases from J, leaving 7 bases between. The CDR3 spans 14 residues. Here the CDR3 DNA reads TGCGCCAGCAGCTTGGAAGCGGGCTACAATGAGCAGTTCTTC. Encoded protein: CASSLEAGYNEQFF. Based on the CDR3 plus reference TRBV5-1 and TRBJ2-1, the full variable domain is KAGVTQTPRYLIKTRGQQVTLSCSPISGHRSVSWYQQTPGQGLQFLFEYFSETQRNKGNFPGRFSGRQFSNSRSEMNVSTLELGDSALYLCASSLEAGYNEQFFGPGTRLTVL.

This clonotype has just a few counts. V gene TRBV11-2 combines with J gene TRBJ2-5; D gene ambiguous. The CDR3 consists of 15 residues. V was cut by 1 base and J by 2 bases, with 11 bases left in between. Germline CDR1 reads SGHAT; CDR2 reads FQNNGV. This CDR3 is CASSLGTLVQETQYF. In DNA form, the CDR3 reads TGTGCCAGCAGCTTAGGAACTTTAGTGCAAGAGACCCAGTACTTC.

This chain links TRBV6-5 with TRBJ2-6; a possible D gene is TRBD1 (5 bases). Trimming left V 2 bases short and J 4 bases short, with 21 bases between. The germline V gene has CDR1 MNHEY and CDR2 SVGAGI. This CDR3 has 19 amino acids. This CDR3 is CASSYQSPVWGSGANVLTF. The DNA of the CDR3 is TGTGCCAGCAGTTACCAAAGCCCCGTTTGGGGCTCCGGGGCCAACGTCCTGACTTTC.

This clonotype occurred a few times. The J gene is TRBJ2-5, the V gene TRBV7-2; D is unclear. V dropped 5 bases and J dropped 5 bases, with 12 bases sitting between them. Germline V CDR1 and CDR2: SGHTA, FQGNSA. The CDR3 totals 13 residues. The CDR3 here is CASSLRVVETQYF. Here the CDR3 DNA reads TGTGCCAGCAGCCTCCGGGTAGTGGAGACCCAGTACTTC.

This clonotype was seen repeatedly, ten times or more. The rearrangement links TRBV19 to TRBJ2-2; no reliable D call. The CDR3 spans 16 residues. Germline V CDR1 and CDR2: LNHDA, SQIVND (reference sequence). V was trimmed by 3 bases and J by 3 bases, leaving 14 bases between them. CDR3 in DNA: TGTGCCAGTAGTATTAAGGGTATCCGGGACACCGGGGAGCTGTTTTTT. It is translated as CASSIKGIRDTGELFF.